This passage covers 28 T cell receptor beta chains from one sample sequenced in a study of T cells in Graves' hyperthyroidism and ophthalmopathy. Researchers amplified the TCR beta CDR3 regions from RNA transcripts. A set of HTBI primers served as the primers for a first-round RT-PCR of the TCR CDR3. TCRdb independently ran MiXCR on the multiplex PCR reads; one entry per CDR3 protein. The data show approximately 620,000 distinct CDR3 sequences, around 15% seen once. Sequencing was performed on blood. The receptors derive from a woman aged 40 to 50 with Graves' ophthalmopathy.

This clonotype was detected ten times or more. The rearrangement links TRBV30 to TRBJ2-1, with TRBD2 matching 9 bases. The CDR3 has 15 amino acids. Per germline, CDR1 GTSNPN and CDR2 SVGIG (reference sequence). V lost 0 bases and J lost 7; bases outside the gene matches: 7. Here the CDR3 DNA reads TGTGCCTGGAGTGTGCTAGCGGGGTATCAGAATGAGCAGTTCTTC. Residues: CAWSVLAGYQNEQFF.

The rearrangement joins TRBV5-1 to TRBJ2-2; TRBD2 matches at 12 bases. The germline gives CDR1 SGHRS, CDR2 YFSETQ. The CDR3 runs 15 residues. Germline trimming cut 4 bases from V and 4 bases from J; bases unmatched to any gene: 2. CDR3 protein: CASSEGLAGTGELFF. The DNA for the CDR3 is TGCGCCAGCAGCGAGGGACTAGCGGGCACCGGGGAGCTGTTTTTT.

There are many counts of this clonotype. The chain uses TRBV27 and TRBJ2-5, with TRBD2 as a possible D gene (6 bases). The ends were cut back, 8 bases at V and 7 bases at J, with 20 bases in the middle. The CDR3 is made up of 14 amino acids. From germline, CDR1 is MNHEY and CDR2 SMNVEV (reference sequence). DNA of the CDR3: TGTGCCAGCGCTGAGGGACTGGAACCGGGGACCCAGTACTTC. Translated, it gives CASAEGLEPGTQYF.

This clonotype appeared many times. The chain couples TRBV11-2 to TRBJ2-3; a weak D match, TRBD1 (5 bases). Trimming cost V 5 bases and J 6 bases, with 9 bases left between them. This CDR3 is built from 12 residues. The germline gives CDR1 SGHAT, CDR2 FQNNGV. In DNA, the CDR3 is TGTGCCAGCAGCCCATCAGGGGATACGCAGTATTTT. As protein: CASSPSGDTQYF.

The sample holds a few counts of this clonotype. The chain recombines TRBV5-4 with TRBJ2-3, with 10 bases identical to TRBD2. The CDR3 runs to 15 residues. V gave up 4 bases and J gave up 5 bases; unmatched junction bases: 7. Germline values: CDR1 SGHNT, CDR2 YYREEE (reference sequence). The CDR3 DNA sequence: TGTGCCAGCAGCGCTGAGCGGGGGGGCAGAGATACGCAGTATTTT. Its translation: CASSAERGGRDTQYF.

This clonotype was observed a handful of times. This chain links TRBV12-3 or TRBV12-4 with TRBJ1-2; a weak D match, TRBD1 (5 bases). The CDR3 totals 13 residues. Trimming took 8 bases from V and 3 from J, leaving 13 bases between them. CDR3 sequence reads: CASGPGGHYGYTF. As DNA, the CDR3 is TGTGCCAGCGGCCCTGGGGGTCACTATGGCTACACCTTC.

Only a few counts were recorded for this clonotype. J is TRBJ1-1 and V is TRBV10-3; D call uncertain. This CDR3 has 14 residues. The germline V gene has CDR1 ENHRY and CDR2 SYGVKD. Deletions cut 2 bases from V and 5 bases from J, with 12 bases between. The CDR3: CAISEPRQPTEAFF. Written as DNA, the CDR3 is TGTGCCATCAGTGAGCCCAGGCAGCCAACTGAAGCTTTCTTT.

This clonotype was seen many times. The V call is TRBV6-1, the J call TRBJ2-1; D perhaps matches TRBD1 (5 bases). Germline V gene lookup returns CDR1 MNHNS and CDR2 SASEGT. V lost 6 bases, J lost 5 bases, and 17 bases lay in between. This CDR3 region has 15 residues. In DNA form, the CDR3 reads TGTGCCAGCAGCCCCCAGGGCTTTGGGAACAATGAGCAGTTCTTC. This codes for CASSPQGFGNNEQFF.

The chain recombines TRBV20-1 with TRBJ2-1, with TRBD1 identical over 10 bases. The germline CDR1 and CDR2 sequences are DFQATT and SNEGSKA (reference sequence). V lost 4 bases, J lost 7 bases, and 4 bases stayed unmatched. The CDR3 contains 13 residues. CDR3: CSAMTGGLNEQFF. As DNA, the CDR3 is TGCAGTGCTATGACAGGGGGCCTGAATGAGCAGTTCTTC.

This clonotype came up many times. This rearrangement joins TRBV2 to TRBJ2-5; D tentatively fits TRBD1 or TRBD2 (6 bases each). The length of the CDR3 is 13 residues. Deletions cut 7 bases from V and 2 bases from J, with 11 bases between. The germline gives CDR1 SNHLY, CDR2 FYNNEI. In DNA form, the CDR3 reads TGTGCCAGCAATGGGGGGCGGCAAGAGACCCAGTACTTC. This gives the protein CASNGGRQETQYF. Full variable domain (outside the CDR3, taken from reference TRBV2 and TRBJ2-5): EPEVTQTPSHQVTQMGQEVILRCVPISNHLYFYWYRQILGQKVEFLVSFYNNEISEKSEIFDDQFSVERPDGSNFTLKIRSTKLEDSAMYFCASNGGRQETQYFGPGTRLLVL.

CDR3 loop: CASSRDRSGTEAFF. The CDR3, as DNA: TGTGCCAGCAGTCGGGACCGGAGTGGCACTGAAGCTTTCTTT. The chain joins TRBV6-1 to TRBJ1-1, with D tentatively TRBD1 (5 bases). V was trimmed by 5 bases and J by 4 bases, leaving 14 bases between them. Germline CDR1 and CDR2: MNHNS and SASEGT. The CDR3 has 14 residues.

This clonotype was counted ten times or more. The gene calls are TRBV3-1 and TRBJ2-1; D gene unclear. CDR1 is LGHDT and CDR2 is YNNKEL in the germline V gene (reference sequence). The CDR3 totals 16 residues. V lost 5 bases, J lost 2 bases, and 16 bases lay in between. As DNA, the CDR3 is TGTGCCAGCAGCTCCTTGACCCCCAGTCCCTACAATGAGCAGTTCTTC. Its translation: CASSSLTPSPYNEQFF.

In this sample, this clonotype turned up many times. The rearrangement uses TRBV3-1 and TRBJ1-5; possibly TRBD1 for D (5 bases). This CDR3 comprises 14 residues. CDR1 and CDR2 (germline): LGHDT, YNNKEL (reference sequence). V was trimmed by 1 base and J by 11 bases, leaving 15 bases between them. The DNA for the CDR3 is TGTGCCAGCAGCCAAGGGCAGGGAAGCCAGGCCCAGCATTTT. This translates into CASSQGQGSQAQHF.

The rearrangement uses TRBV6-4 and TRBJ2-3; D unresolved. The V gene lost 3 bases and the J gene lost 2 bases, with 6 bases spanning the gap. The CDR3 contains 13 residues. Looked up from germline, CDR1 is MRHNA and CDR2 is SNTAGT. The CDR3 bases are TGTGCCAGCAGTGAGGGAACCACAGATACGCAGTATTTT. This gives the protein CASSEGTTDTQYF.

This rearrangement joins TRBV12-3 or TRBV12-4 to TRBJ1-1; no reliable D call. V dropped 10 bases and J dropped 1 base, with 13 bases sitting between them. The CDR3 has 13 amino acids. Here the CDR3 reads CATSSRENTEAFF. The CDR3 DNA reads TGTGCCACCTCGTCGAGGGAGAACACTGAAGCTTTCTTT.

This clonotype was seen at least ten times. V is TRBV3-1 and J is TRBJ1-1; TRBD1 might be the D (6 bases). The germline V and J ends were trimmed by 5 bases and 3 bases, with 13 bases remaining between them. Germline CDR1 reads LGHDT; CDR2 reads YNNKEL (reference sequence). This CDR3 is built from 14 residues. The CDR3 region is CASSAGGGDTEAFF. The CDR3 DNA follows: TGTGCCAGCAGCGCCGGGGGGGGCGACACTGAAGCTTTCTTT.

In this sample, this clonotype turned up many times. The CDR3 reads CASSEEPGKNQPQHF. The CDR3 DNA is TGTGCCAGCAGTGAAGAGCCGGGAAAAAATCAGCCCCAGCATTTT. The chain is built from TRBV6-1 and TRBJ1-5; D gene uncertain. Germline V lookup: CDR1 MNHNS, CDR2 SASEGT. V was pared by 1 base and J by 4 bases, with 11 bases between. The CDR3 runs 15 residues.

In this sample, this clonotype turned up a few times. The genes are TRBV6-1 and TRBJ1-4; no firm D call. The CDR3 loop spans 16 amino acids. Germline V gene lookup returns CDR1 MNHNS and CDR2 SASEGT. V was shortened by 3 bases and J by 0 bases, with 11 bases between the two germline ends. The CDR3 loop is CASSDQRASTNEKLFF. The CDR3 nucleotides are TGTGCCAGCAGTGATCAGAGGGCCTCAACTAATGAAAAACTGTTTTTT.

The sample holds many counts of this clonotype. J is TRBJ2-5 and V is TRBV29-1; TRBD1 is a possible D gene (6 bases). Germline V CDR1 and CDR2: SQVTM, ANQGSEA. With 7 bases removed from V and 4 bases from J, the gap between germline ends came to 16 bases. The CDR3 extends over 13 amino acids. CDR3 residues: CSESEGVAETQYF. The CDR3, as DNA: TGCAGCGAATCCGAGGGGGTGGCAGAGACCCAGTACTTC.

This clonotype was found a few times. The gene calls are TRBV27 and TRBJ2-7; D may be TRBD1 or TRBD2 (5 bases each). The CDR3 spans 14 residues. V lost 4 bases, J lost 3 bases, and 13 bases lay in between. In germline, CDR1 is MNHEY, CDR2 SMNVEV (reference sequence). CDR3 sequence: CASSSRDAVYEQYF. Written as DNA, the CDR3 is TGTGCCAGCAGTTCCCGGGACGCTGTCTACGAGCAGTACTTC.

This clonotype was seen at least ten times. The CDR3 region has the DNA TGTGCCAGCAGTCCCGGACAGCCCACAGATACGCAGTATTTT. It codes for CASSPGQPTDTQYF. The chain recombines TRBV27 with TRBJ2-3; tentative D call: TRBD1 (6 bases). This CDR3 has 14 residues. Looked up from germline, CDR1 is MNHEY and CDR2 is SMNVEV (reference sequence). Trimming removed 5 bases at V and 2 bases at J, with 11 bases between.

On this clonotype itself: Because the CDR3's place on the DNA is in doubt, the DNA is left out and the CDR3 is given as listed by TCRdb. CDR3 sequence reads: CASRGLGEQYFGPGRGGSPLHF. This chain links TRBV6-2 or TRBV6-3 with TRBJ1-6; the DNA was not used to check the table's D call, TRBD1. The germline CDR1 and CDR2 sequences are MNHEY and SVGEGT. The CDR3 is 22 amino acids in total, end residues counted.

V usage is TRBV3-1 and J usage is TRBJ1-6; 8 bases line up with TRBD1. The CDR3 has 14 residues. Germline V gives CDR1 LGHDT, CDR2 YNNKEL (reference sequence). V gave up 5 bases and J gave up 14 bases; unmatched junction bases: 11. The CDR3 here is CASSARTGTGSLHF. CDR3 nucleotide sequence: TGTGCCAGCAGCGCCCGGACAGGGACTGGGTCCCTCCACTTT.

There are many counts of this clonotype. The chain employs TRBV6-1 and TRBJ1-1; 10 nucleotides line up with TRBD1. V lost 5 bases to trimming and J lost 4 bases; unmatched junction nucleotides: 7. Per germline, CDR1 MNHNS and CDR2 SASEGT. The CDR3 covers 15 residues. This CDR3 is CASSPDRGRSTEAFF. The CDR3 region has the DNA TGTGCCAGCAGTCCCGACAGGGGGCGAAGCACTGAAGCTTTCTTT.

The rearrangement uses TRBV2 and TRBJ2-1; no firm D call. This CDR3 has 15 residues. The ends were cut back, 7 bases at V and 5 bases at J, with 18 bases in the middle. The germline V gene encodes CDR1 SNHLY and CDR2 FYNNEI. CDR3 DNA: TGTGCCAGCATAGAGGAGAGACTCATAAACAATGAGCAGTTCTTC. This gives the protein CASIEERLINNEQFF. Full variable domain (missing parts from reference TRBV2 and TRBJ2-1): EPEVTQTPSHQVTQMGQEVILRCVPISNHLYFYWYRQILGQKVEFLVSFYNNEISEKSEIFDDQFSVERPDGSNFTLKIRSTKLEDSAMYFCASIEERLINNEQFFGPGTRLTVL.

The table lists this clonotype with many counts. The rearrangement links TRBV20-1 to TRBJ2-7; a possible D gene is TRBD1 (6 bases). Looked up from germline, CDR1 is DFQATT and CDR2 is SNEGSKA (reference sequence). CDR3 length: 11 residues. V lost 5 bases, J lost 9 bases, and 14 bases lay in between. DNA for the CDR3: TGCAGTGCTCTCGCACAGGGCGCGCAGTACTTC. Translating gives CSALAQGAQYF.

This clonotype was counted a few times. This chain links TRBV3-1 with TRBJ2-5; TRBD1 matches at 7 bases. Germline CDR1 LGHDT, CDR2 YNNKEL (reference sequence). This CDR3 contains 15 residues. V lost 4 bases, J lost 4 bases, and 9 bases stayed unmatched. The CDR3 sequence is CASSRYRGEVETQYF. The CDR3 region has the DNA TGTGCCAGCAGCCGCTACAGGGGCGAAGTAGAGACCCAGTACTTC.

Ten or more counts support this clonotype. The chain employs TRBV5-1 and TRBJ2-3; the match to TRBD2 covers 8 bases. Unmatched junction bases numbered 4, after V lost 3 bases and J lost 4 bases. The germline CDR1 and CDR2 sequences are SGHRS and YFSETQ. This CDR3 is 14 amino acids long. CDR3 nucleotides: TGCGCCAGCAGCTCACGGACTAGCTCAGATACGCAGTATTTT. Encoded protein: CASSSRTSSDTQYF.